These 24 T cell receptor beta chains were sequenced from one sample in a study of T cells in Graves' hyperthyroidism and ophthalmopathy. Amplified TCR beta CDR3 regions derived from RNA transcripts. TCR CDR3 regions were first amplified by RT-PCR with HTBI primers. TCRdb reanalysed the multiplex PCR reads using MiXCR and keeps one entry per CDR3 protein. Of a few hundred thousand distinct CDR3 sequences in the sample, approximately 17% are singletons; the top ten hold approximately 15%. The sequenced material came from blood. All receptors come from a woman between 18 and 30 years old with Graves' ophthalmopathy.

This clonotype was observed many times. The CDR3 DNA reads as TGTGCCTGGAGGGGTAGCGGGAGGGGTGAGCAGTACTTC. Translated: CAWRGSGRGEQYF. V is TRBV30 and J is TRBJ2-7; TRBD2 agrees at 11 bases. CDR3 length equals 13 residues. Unmatched junction bases numbered 5, after V lost 3 bases and J lost 7 bases. Germline CDR1 and CDR2: GTSNPN and SVGIG (reference sequence).

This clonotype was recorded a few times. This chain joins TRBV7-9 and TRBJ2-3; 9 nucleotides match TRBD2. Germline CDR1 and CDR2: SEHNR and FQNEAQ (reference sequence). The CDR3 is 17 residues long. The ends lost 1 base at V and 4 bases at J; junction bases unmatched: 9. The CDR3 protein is CASSLGGASGESDTQYF. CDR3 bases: TGTGCCAGCAGCTTAGGGGGGGCTAGCGGGGAGTCAGATACGCAGTATTTT.

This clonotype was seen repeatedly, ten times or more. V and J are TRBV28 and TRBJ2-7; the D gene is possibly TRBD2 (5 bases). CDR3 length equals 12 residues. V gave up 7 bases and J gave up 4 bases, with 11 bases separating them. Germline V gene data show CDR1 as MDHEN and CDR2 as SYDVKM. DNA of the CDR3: TGTGCCAGCACCCAACTAGGATACGAGCAGTACTTC. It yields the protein CASTQLGYEQYF.

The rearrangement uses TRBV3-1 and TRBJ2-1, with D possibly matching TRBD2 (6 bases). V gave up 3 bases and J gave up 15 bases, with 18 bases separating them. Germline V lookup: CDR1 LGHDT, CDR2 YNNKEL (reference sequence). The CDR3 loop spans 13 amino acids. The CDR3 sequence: CASSQGHRETGFF. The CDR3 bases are TGTGCCAGCAGCCAGGGCCACCGGGAGACCGGGTTCTTC.

CDR3 loop: CAWRQEGNQPQHF. The CDR3 DNA sequence: TGTGCCTGGAGGCAGGAGGGCAATCAGCCCCAGCATTTT. The chain couples TRBV30 to TRBJ1-5; D gene unclear. V lost 3 bases to trimming and J lost 2 bases, with 8 bases between them. Per germline, CDR1 GTSNPN and CDR2 SVGIG (reference sequence). The CDR3 sequence is 13 residues long.

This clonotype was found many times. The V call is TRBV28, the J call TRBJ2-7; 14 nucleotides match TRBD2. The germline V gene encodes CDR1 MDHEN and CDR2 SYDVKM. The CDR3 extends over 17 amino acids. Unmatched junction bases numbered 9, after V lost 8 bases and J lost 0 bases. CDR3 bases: TGTGCCAGCGCCACTCGACTAGCGGGAGGGGACTCCTACGAGCAGTACTTC. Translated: CASATRLAGGDSYEQYF.

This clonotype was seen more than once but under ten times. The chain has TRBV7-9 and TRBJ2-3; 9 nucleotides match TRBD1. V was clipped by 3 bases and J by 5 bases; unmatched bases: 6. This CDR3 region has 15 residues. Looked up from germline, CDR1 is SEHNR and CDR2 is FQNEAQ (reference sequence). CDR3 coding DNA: TGTGCCAGCAGCTTCACACAGGGGGCTGAAGATACGCAGTATTTT. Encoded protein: CASSFTQGAEDTQYF.

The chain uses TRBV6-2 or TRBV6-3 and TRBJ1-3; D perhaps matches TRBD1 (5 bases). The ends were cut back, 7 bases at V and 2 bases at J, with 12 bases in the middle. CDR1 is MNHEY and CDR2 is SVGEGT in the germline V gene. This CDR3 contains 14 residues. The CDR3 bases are TGTGCCAGCACCCCGAGGACACCTGGAAACACCATATATTTT. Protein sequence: CASTPRTPGNTIYF.

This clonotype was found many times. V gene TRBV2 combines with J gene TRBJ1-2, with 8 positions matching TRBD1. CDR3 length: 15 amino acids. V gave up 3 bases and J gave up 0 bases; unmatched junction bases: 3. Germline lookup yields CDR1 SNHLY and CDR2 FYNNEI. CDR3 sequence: CASSDTRGPNYGYTF. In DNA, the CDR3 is TGTGCCAGCAGTGATACCAGGGGGCCTAACTATGGCTACACCTTC.

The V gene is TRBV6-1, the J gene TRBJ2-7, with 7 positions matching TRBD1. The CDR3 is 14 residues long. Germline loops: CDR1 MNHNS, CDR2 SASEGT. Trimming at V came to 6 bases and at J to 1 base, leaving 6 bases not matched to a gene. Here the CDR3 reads CASSGQVNSYEQYF. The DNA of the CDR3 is TGTGCCAGCAGCGGACAGGTTAATTCCTACGAGCAGTACTTC.

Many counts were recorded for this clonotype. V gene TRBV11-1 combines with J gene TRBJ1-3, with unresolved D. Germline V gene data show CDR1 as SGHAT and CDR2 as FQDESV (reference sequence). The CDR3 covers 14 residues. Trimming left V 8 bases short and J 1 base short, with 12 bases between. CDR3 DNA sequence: TGTGCCAGCGCAACCGGCGCTTCTGGAAACACCATATATTTT. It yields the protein CASATGASGNTIYF. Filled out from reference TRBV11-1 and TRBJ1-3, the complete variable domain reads EAEVAQSPRYKITEKSQAVAFWCDPISGHATLYWYRQILGQGPELLVQFQDESVVDDSQLPKDRFSAERLKGVDSTLKIQPAELGDSAMYLCASATGASGNTIYFGEGSWLTVV.

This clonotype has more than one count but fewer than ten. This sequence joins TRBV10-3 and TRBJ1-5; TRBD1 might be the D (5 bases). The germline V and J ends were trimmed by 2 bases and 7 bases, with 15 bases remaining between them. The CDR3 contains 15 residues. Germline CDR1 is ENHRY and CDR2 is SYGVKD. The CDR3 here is CAISEGGSIIQPQHF. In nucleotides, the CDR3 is TGTGCCATCAGTGAGGGGGGGTCGATCATACAGCCCCAGCATTTT.

The CDR3 region is CASSDGLGQAFSNQPQHF. CDR3 sequence (DNA): TGTGCCAGCAGCGACGGACTGGGACAGGCCTTTAGCAATCAGCCCCAGCATTTT. This chain links TRBV2 with TRBJ1-5; 8 bases agree with TRBD1. The CDR3 extends over 18 amino acids. The germline V gene encodes CDR1 SNHLY and CDR2 FYNNEI. V lost 6 bases to trimming and J lost 0 bases; unmatched junction nucleotides: 13.

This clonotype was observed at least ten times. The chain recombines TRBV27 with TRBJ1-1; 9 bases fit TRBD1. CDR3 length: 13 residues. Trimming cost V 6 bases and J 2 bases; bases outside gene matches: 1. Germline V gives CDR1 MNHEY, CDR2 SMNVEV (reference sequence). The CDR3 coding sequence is TGTGCCAGCAGACAGGGGGCTAACACTGAAGCTTTCTTT. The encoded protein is CASRQGANTEAFF.

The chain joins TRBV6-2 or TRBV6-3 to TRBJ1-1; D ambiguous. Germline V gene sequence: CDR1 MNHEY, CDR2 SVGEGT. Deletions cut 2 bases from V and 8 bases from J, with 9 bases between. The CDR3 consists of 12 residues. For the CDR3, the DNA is TGTGCCAGCAGTTACGACGGCAGGGAAGCTTTCTTT. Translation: CASSYDGREAFF.

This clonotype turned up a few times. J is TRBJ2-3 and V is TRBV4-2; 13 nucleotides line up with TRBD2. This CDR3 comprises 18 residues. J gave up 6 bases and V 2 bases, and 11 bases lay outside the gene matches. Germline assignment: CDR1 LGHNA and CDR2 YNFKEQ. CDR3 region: CASSQRFPPGLAGDTQYF. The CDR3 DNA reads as TGTGCCAGCAGCCAACGCTTTCCCCCGGGACTAGCGGGGGATACGCAGTATTTT.

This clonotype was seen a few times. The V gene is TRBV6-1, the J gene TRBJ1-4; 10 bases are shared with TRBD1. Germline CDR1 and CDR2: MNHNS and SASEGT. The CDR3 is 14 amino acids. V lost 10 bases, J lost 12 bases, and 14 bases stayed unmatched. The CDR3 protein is CANSTGTGEFELFF. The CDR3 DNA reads TGTGCCAACTCTACCGGGACAGGGGAGTTTGAACTGTTTTTT.

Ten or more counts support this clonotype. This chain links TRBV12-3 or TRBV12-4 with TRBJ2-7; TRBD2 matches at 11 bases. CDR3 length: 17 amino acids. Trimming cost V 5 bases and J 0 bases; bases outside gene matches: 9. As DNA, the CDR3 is TGTGCCAGCAGTCACCGCTCTAGCGGGGGGACCTCCTACGAGCAGTACTTC. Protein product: CASSHRSSGGTSYEQYF.

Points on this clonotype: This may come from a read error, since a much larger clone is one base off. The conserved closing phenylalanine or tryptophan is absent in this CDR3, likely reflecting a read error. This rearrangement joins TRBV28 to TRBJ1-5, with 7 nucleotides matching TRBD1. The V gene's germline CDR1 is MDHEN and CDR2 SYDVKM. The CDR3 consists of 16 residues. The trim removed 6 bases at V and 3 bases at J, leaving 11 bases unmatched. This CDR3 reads CASSPLRQGTNQPQHL. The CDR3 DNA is TGTGCCAGCAGCCCACTACGACAGGGAACCAATCAGCCCCAGCATTTG.

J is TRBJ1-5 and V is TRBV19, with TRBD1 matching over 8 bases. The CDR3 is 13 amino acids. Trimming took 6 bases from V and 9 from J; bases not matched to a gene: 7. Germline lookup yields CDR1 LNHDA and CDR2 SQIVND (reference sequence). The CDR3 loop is CASSQDREMPQHF. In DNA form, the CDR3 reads TGTGCCAGTAGCCAGGACAGGGAGATGCCCCAGCATTTT. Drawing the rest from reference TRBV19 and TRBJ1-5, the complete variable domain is DGGITQSPKYLFRKEGQNVTLSCEQNLNHDAMYWYRQDPGQGLRLIYYSQIVNDFQKGDIAEGYSVSREKKESFPLTVTSAQKNPTAFYLCASSQDREMPQHFGDGTRLSIL.

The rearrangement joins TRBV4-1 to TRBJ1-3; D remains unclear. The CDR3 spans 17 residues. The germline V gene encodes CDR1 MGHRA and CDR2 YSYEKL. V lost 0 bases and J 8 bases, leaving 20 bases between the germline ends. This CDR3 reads CASSQDEGALNGDTIYF. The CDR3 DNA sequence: TGCGCCAGCAGCCAAGACGAAGGAGCCTTGAATGGGGACACCATATATTTT.

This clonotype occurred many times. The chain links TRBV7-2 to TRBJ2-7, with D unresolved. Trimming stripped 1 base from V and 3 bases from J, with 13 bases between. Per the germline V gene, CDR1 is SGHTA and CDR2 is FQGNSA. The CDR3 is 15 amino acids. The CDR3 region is CASSLVVESNYEQYF. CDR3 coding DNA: TGTGCCAGCAGCTTAGTCGTAGAATCAAACTACGAGCAGTACTTC. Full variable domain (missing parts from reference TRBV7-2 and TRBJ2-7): GAGVSQSPSNKVTEKGKDVELRCDPISGHTALYWYRQSLGQGLEFLIYFQGNSAPDKSGLPSDRFSAERTGGSVSTLTIQRTQQEDSAVYLCASSLVVESNYEQYFGPGTRLTVT.

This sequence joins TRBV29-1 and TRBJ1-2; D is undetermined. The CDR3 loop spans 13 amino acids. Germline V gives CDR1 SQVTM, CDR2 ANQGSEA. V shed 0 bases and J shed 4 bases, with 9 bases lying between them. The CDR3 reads CSVEDPSRYGYTF. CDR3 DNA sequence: TGCAGCGTTGAAGACCCCTCGCGCTATGGCTACACCTTC.

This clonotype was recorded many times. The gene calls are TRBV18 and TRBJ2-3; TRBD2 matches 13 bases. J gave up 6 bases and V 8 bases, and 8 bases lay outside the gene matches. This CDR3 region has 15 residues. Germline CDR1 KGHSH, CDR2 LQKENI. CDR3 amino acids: CASSPGLAGADTQYF. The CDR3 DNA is TGTGCCAGCAGCCCAGGACTAGCGGGAGCCGATACGCAGTATTTT. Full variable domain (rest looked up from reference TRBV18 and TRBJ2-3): NAGVMQNPRHLVRRRGQEARLRCSPMKGHSHVYWYRQLPEEGLKFMVYLQKENIIDESGMPKERFSAEFPKEGPSILRIQQVVRGDSAAYFCASSPGLAGADTQYFGPGTRLTVL.